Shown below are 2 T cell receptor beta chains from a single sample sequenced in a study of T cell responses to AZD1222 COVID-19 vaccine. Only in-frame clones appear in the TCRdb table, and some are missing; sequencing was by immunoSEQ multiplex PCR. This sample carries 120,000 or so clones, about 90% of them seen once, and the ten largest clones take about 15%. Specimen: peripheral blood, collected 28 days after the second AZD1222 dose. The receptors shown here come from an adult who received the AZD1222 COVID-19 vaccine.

CDR3: CASSFLAGGSNEQFF. The CDR3 DNA reads as TGTGCCAGCAGTTTCTTAGCGGGAGGGAGCAATGAGCAGTTCTTC. J is TRBJ2-1 and V is TRBV28, with 11 bases identical to TRBD2. The trim removed 3 bases at V and 6 bases at J, leaving 4 bases unmatched. Germline V gene sequence: CDR1 MDHEN, CDR2 SYDVKM. CDR3 length: 15 amino acids.

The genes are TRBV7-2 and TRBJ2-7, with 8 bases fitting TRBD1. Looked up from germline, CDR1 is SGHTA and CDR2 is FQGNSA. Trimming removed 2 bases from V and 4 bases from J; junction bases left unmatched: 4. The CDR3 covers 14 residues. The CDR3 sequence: CASSLPGGSYEQYF. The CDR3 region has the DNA TGTGCCAGCAGCTTACCAGGGGGCTCATACGAGCAGTACTTC.